This T cell receptor beta chain was recorded in a study of blood T cells in healthy people across ages. Study results and limitations: Researchers judged that diversity estimates from one million T cells fell short of true values.

This CDR3 has 13 amino acids. A second PCR of about 7 to 12 cycles used a sample-barcoded 5' primer and a J-beta primer mix. TCRdb re-called the 5' RACE reads with MiXCR, one entry per CDR3 protein. Of approximately 820,000 distinct CDR3 sequences in the sample, under 55% are singletons; the top ten hold nearly 20%. A remark on this clonotype: Its target is unknown.

This sequence joins TRBV12-3 or TRBV12-4 and TRBJ2-5; no reliable D call. TRBJ2-7 matches the DNA end more closely, so the J call is doubtful. This TCR was recovered from a man aged 60-69 years in good health. Source material: blood. CDR3 DNA: TGTGCCAGCGGTCCCCGGTCGGTTGGCGAGCAGTACTTC. Protein: CASGPRSVGEQYF.